This passage covers 8 T cell receptor beta chains from one sample sequenced in a study of blood T cell repertoires in COVID-19. Generated by immunoSEQ multiplex PCR, the TCRdb table keeps only in-frame clones and is missing some. The sample yields about 250,000 clones, 70% to 90% seen once. Input material: peripheral blood. These receptors all come from a woman in her thirties with COVID-19, enrolled during active disease.

The V gene is TRBV5-6, the J gene TRBJ2-7; 8 bases agree with TRBD1. V was pared by 1 base and J by 3 bases, with 0 bases of the junction left unmatched. This CDR3 spans 13 amino acids. Germline assignment: CDR1 SGHDT and CDR2 YYEEEE. CDR3 in DNA: TGTGCCAGCAGCTTGACAGGGGGCTACGAGCAGTACGTC. Residues: CASSLTGGYEQYV.

This clone was counted once. The gene calls are TRBV6-6 and TRBJ2-5; 11 bases match TRBD1. V gave up 6 bases and J gave up 8 bases; unmatched junction bases: 5. CDR1 MNHNY and CDR2 SVGAGI come from the germline V gene (reference sequence). The CDR3 consists of 13 residues. The CDR3 nucleotides are TGTGCCAGCAGCCCCGGGACAGGGGGTACCCAGTACTTC. Translated: CASSPGTGGTQYF.

This chain connects TRBV6-1 to TRBJ2-3, with TRBD2 matching over 11 bases. V lost 2 bases and J lost 4; bases outside the gene matches: 14. The CDR3 totals 19 residues. The germline V gene encodes CDR1 MNHNS and CDR2 SASEGT. CDR3: CASSESVAGGPWGADTQYF. CDR3 nucleotides: TGTGCCAGCAGTGAAAGTGTAGCGGGGGGGCCTTGGGGCGCAGATACGCAGTATTTT.

The chain has TRBV5-1 and TRBJ2-1; 8 nucleotides agree with TRBD2. CDR1 is SGHRS and CDR2 is YFSETQ in the germline V gene. V was pared by 4 bases and J by 7 bases, with 13 bases of the junction left unmatched. This CDR3 is 16 amino acids long. The CDR3, as DNA: TGCGCCAGCAGCGTCTCCACGGGGGGGCCGGGGAATGAGCAGTTCTTC. Translated: CASSVSTGGPGNEQFF.

The chain carries TRBV5-6 and TRBJ1-5, with D perhaps matching TRBD1 (5 bases). The germline CDR1 and CDR2 sequences are SGHDT and YYEEEE. V lost 0 bases, J lost 6 bases, and 10 bases lay in between. The length of the CDR3 is 14 residues. In DNA form, the CDR3 reads TGTGCCAGCAGCTTGGGCGTAAGGGGTCAGCCCCAGCATTTT. It specifies CASSLGVRGQPQHF.

The chain links TRBV5-1 to TRBJ2-7, with TRBD2 matching 9 bases. CDR3 size: 16 residues. Germline CDR1 SGHRS, CDR2 YFSETQ. V dropped 3 bases and J dropped 2; count of bases not matched to a gene: 9. CDR3 bases: TGCGCCAGCAGCTCGGATAGCGGGGGCCCAACCTACGAGCAGTACTTC. Its translation: CASSSDSGGPTYEQYF.

The V gene is TRBV27, the J gene TRBJ2-7, with D possibly being TRBD1 (6 bases). Trimming took 5 bases from V and 3 from J, leaving 14 bases between them. CDR1 is MNHEY, CDR2 SMNVEV, per germline (reference sequence). The CDR3 is 14 residues long. CDR3 region: CASSLQGNFYEQYF. DNA of the CDR3: TGTGCCAGCAGTCTACAGGGTAATTTCTACGAGCAGTACTTC.

The genes are TRBV2 and TRBJ2-7, with TRBD1 matching over 8 bases. CDR1 is SNHLY, CDR2 FYNNEI, per germline. Trimming took 4 bases from V and 3 from J; bases not matched to a gene: 5. The CDR3 contains 14 residues. CDR3 bases: TGTGCCAGCAGTGTCGCCAGGGGGCACTACGAGCAGTACTTC. Protein: CASSVARGHYEQYF.